These 4 T cell receptor beta chains share one sample of origin, sequenced in a study of T-cell reconstitution after alpha-beta-depleted transplantation in children. The library targeted TCRbeta and was prepared with unique molecular identifiers. TCRdb reprocessed the PCR reads via MiXCR and lists one record per CDR3 protein. The sample records just under 550,000 distinct CDR3 sequences, around 16% being singletons. The sample consisted of PBMCs from the stem cell graft donor, taken from the stem cell graft. The receptors derive from a human donor who donated a stem cell graft to a child with acute lymphoblastic leukemia.

The chain combines TRBV3-1 with TRBJ2-3; D is ambiguous. Trimming removed 0 bases at V and 6 bases at J, with 1 base between. CDR1 LGHDT and CDR2 YNNKEL come from the germline V gene (reference sequence). This CDR3 has 11 amino acids. CDR3 amino acids: CASSQEDTQYF. For the CDR3, the DNA is TGTGCCAGCAGCCAAGAGGATACGCAGTATTTT.

The chain uses TRBV18 and TRBJ1-2, with TRBD1 matching over 8 bases. This CDR3 is built from 15 residues. From germline, CDR1 is KGHSH and CDR2 LQKENI. V shed 3 bases, J shed 8 bases, and the junction held 11 bases outside the gene matches. In nucleotides, the CDR3 is TGTGCCAGCTCACCTCGTCAGGGGGCGCGGAACGGCTACACCTTC. It is translated as CASSPRQGARNGYTF.

This clonotype was detected only a few times. V and J are TRBV7-3 and TRBJ2-3; TRBD2 aligns across 10 bases. Looked up from germline, CDR1 is SGHTA and CDR2 is FQGTGA. The V gene end was trimmed by 1 base and the J gene end by 4 bases; junction bases not matched to a gene: 5. This CDR3 contains 16 residues. CDR3 region: CASSLISGRASDTQYF. The CDR3 coding sequence is TGTGCCAGCAGCTTAATCAGCGGGAGGGCTTCAGATACGCAGTATTTT.

The chain recombines TRBV5-1 with TRBJ2-7; TRBD1 matches at 8 bases. This CDR3 is 15 amino acids long. V shed 0 bases and J 6 bases; nucleotides not matched to a gene: 8. Germline V gene lookup returns CDR1 SGHRS and CDR2 YFSETQ. CDR3 residues: CASSLDPGGFGEQYF. The DNA of the CDR3 is TGCGCCAGCAGCTTGGACCCAGGGGGCTTTGGCGAGCAGTACTTC. The whole variable domain, remainder taken from reference TRBV5-1 and TRBJ2-7, is KAGVTQTPRYLIKTRGQQVTLSCSPISGHRSVSWYQQTPGQGLQFLFEYFSETQRNKGNFPGRFSGRQFSNSRSEMNVSTLELGDSALYLCASSLDPGGFGEQYFGPGTRLTVT.